These 22 T cell receptor beta chains were sequenced from one sample in a study of siplizumab effects on memory and regulatory T cells. Assay: immunoSEQ multiplex PCR; the TCRdb copy retains only in-frame clones and omits some. The table includes approximately 100,000 clones, around 95% detected once. Sequenced material: Tregs sorted from blood. The origin of the receptors is a human donor in good health.

This rearrangement joins TRBV11-3 to TRBJ2-1; D is ambiguous. Looked up from germline, CDR1 is SGHNT and CDR2 is YENEEA. V was cut by 2 bases and J by 9 bases, with 8 bases left in between. This CDR3 contains 12 residues. CDR3 loop: CASSLTFGEQFF. The CDR3 DNA follows: TGTGCCAGCAGCTTAACGTTCGGTGAGCAGTTCTTC.

This chain uses TRBV5-6 with TRBJ2-7; D call uncertain. Deletions cut 4 bases from V and 3 bases from J, with 5 bases between. The germline V gene encodes CDR1 SGHDT and CDR2 YYEEEE. The CDR3 contains 11 residues. CDR3 DNA sequence: TGTGCCAGCAGCCACATCTACGAGCAGTACTTC. It yields the protein CASSHIYEQYF.

The chain combines TRBV6-5 with TRBJ1-4, with D possibly matching TRBD1 (5 bases). The CDR3 length is 13 residues. CDR1 MNHEY and CDR2 SVGAGI come from the germline V gene. Trimming pared 6 bases from V and 7 bases from J, leaving 12 bases between. CDR3 nucleotides: TGTGCCAGCAGCAGGAGGGGTGGTGAAAAACTGTTTTTT. The encoded protein is CASSRRGGEKLFF.

The chain carries TRBV10-3 and TRBJ1-1, with D possibly being TRBD1 (6 bases). Trimming shortened V by 4 bases and J by 1 base, and 7 bases separated the two germline ends. Germline V gene sequence: CDR1 ENHRY, CDR2 SYGVKD. The CDR3 has 13 amino acids. CDR3 amino acids: CAISGGQNTEAFF. DNA for the CDR3: TGTGCCATCAGTGGGGGGCAGAACACTGAAGCTTTCTTT.

The chain has TRBV18 and TRBJ2-7; 8 bases line up with TRBD1. With 3 bases clipped from V and 6 bases from J, the junction kept 4 bases outside the gene matches. The germline gives CDR1 KGHSH, CDR2 LQKENI. This CDR3 has 13 residues. The CDR3 sequence is CASSPGQVSEQYF. In DNA form, the CDR3 reads TGTGCCAGCTCACCGGGACAGGTGAGCGAGCAGTACTTC.

The chain uses TRBV6-5 and TRBJ2-2; TRBD1 might be the D (6 bases). Per the germline V gene, CDR1 is MNHEY and CDR2 is SVGAGI. The V end was cut by 4 bases, the J end by 1 base, with 10 bases between. The CDR3 loop spans 15 amino acids. CDR3 nucleotides: TGTGCCAGCAGTTTTGGACAGCTGAACACCGGGGAGCTGTTTTTT. Translation gives CASSFGQLNTGELFF.

The chain carries TRBV28 and TRBJ2-7, with D possibly matching TRBD1 (5 bases). The CDR3 extends over 16 amino acids. V lost 4 bases, J lost 3 bases, and 19 bases lay in between. Per germline, CDR1 MDHEN and CDR2 SYDVKM. CDR3 region: CASSWERQLVRYEQYF. The CDR3 DNA reads TGTGCCAGCAGTTGGGAACGACAGCTCGTACGCTACGAGCAGTACTTC.

V is TRBV19 and J is TRBJ1-2; 7 bases line up with TRBD1. The CDR3 sequence is 16 residues long. Germline CDR1 LNHDA, CDR2 SQIVND (reference sequence). Trimming cost V 3 bases and J 5 bases; bases outside gene matches: 12. The CDR3 is CASSIAGQKLLYGYTF. The CDR3 DNA sequence: TGTGCCAGTAGTATCGCGGGACAGAAGCTTCTTTATGGCTACACCTTC.

The gene calls are TRBV7-9 and TRBJ1-5, with D possibly TRBD1 on 6 matching bases. Trimming stripped 4 bases from V and 4 bases from J, with 14 bases between. Germline values: CDR1 SEHNR, CDR2 FQNEAQ (reference sequence). The CDR3 loop spans 15 amino acids. As DNA, the CDR3 is TGTGCCAGCAGCTACGGTGGGGGCGGGAATCAGCCCCAGCATTTT. It is translated as CASSYGGGGNQPQHF. The full variable domain, rest sourced from reference TRBV7-9 and TRBJ1-5, is DTGVSQNPRHKITKRGQNVTFRCDPISEHNRLYWYRQTLGQGPEFLTYFQNEAQLEKSRLLSDRFSAERPKGSFSTLEIQRTEQGDSAMYLCASSYGGGGNQPQHFGDGTRLSIL.

The V and J genes are TRBV27 and TRBJ1-5; D is uncertain. The CDR3 is made up of 13 amino acids. CDR1 is MNHEY and CDR2 is SMNVEV in the germline V gene (reference sequence). The V end lost 6 bases, the J end lost 6 bases, and 12 bases lay between the germline ends. The CDR3 region has the DNA TGTGCCAGCAGGATGGGGAATCTTCAGCCCCAGCATTTT. The encoded protein is CASRMGNLQPQHF.

The chain is built from TRBV7-6 and TRBJ2-5; a possible D gene is TRBD1 (5 bases). Germline V lookup: CDR1 SGHVS, CDR2 FNYEAQ. Trimming took off 3 bases at V and 5 bases at J, with 19 bases between the two ends. The CDR3 totals 16 residues. The CDR3 is CASSFVKGIGVETQYF. The DNA for the CDR3 is TGTGCCAGCAGCTTTGTCAAGGGGATTGGGGTCGAGACCCAGTACTTC.

The chain combines TRBV6-6 with TRBJ2-3; D is perhaps TRBD2 (6 bases). The CDR3 has 13 amino acids. CDR1 and CDR2 (germline): MNHNY, SVGAGI (reference sequence). The germline V and J ends were trimmed by 7 bases and 10 bases, with 18 bases remaining between them. The CDR3 sequence: CASTGTPGLPQYF. CDR3 nucleotides: TGTGCCAGCACCGGGACTCCAGGGCTTCCGCAGTATTTT.

J is TRBJ2-1 and V is TRBV29-1; 9 nucleotides align to TRBD2. The CDR3 spans 15 residues. The trim removed 5 bases at V and 10 bases at J, leaving 15 bases unmatched. Germline-derived CDR1 and CDR2 are SQVTM and ANQGSEA. The CDR3 DNA reads as TGCAGCGTTCGAGGGGGCGCTAGCGGGAATTACGAGCAGTTCTTC. Translating it yields CSVRGGASGNYEQFF.

A single count supports this clone. This rearrangement joins TRBV27 to TRBJ1-1, with 8 positions matching TRBD1. Unmatched junction bases numbered 6, after V lost 6 bases and J lost 6 bases. Looked up from germline, CDR1 is MNHEY and CDR2 is SMNVEV (reference sequence). This CDR3 comprises 13 residues. CDR3 protein: CASRARTGSEAFF. In DNA, the CDR3 is TGTGCCAGCAGGGCCCGGACAGGGTCTGAAGCTTTCTTT.

The V and J genes are TRBV18 and TRBJ1-6; tentative D call: TRBD1 (5 bases). Germline CDR1 reads KGHSH; CDR2 reads LQKENI. CDR3 size: 13 residues. With 6 bases removed from V and 10 bases from J, the gap between germline ends came to 13 bases. CDR3: CASSPTRESPLHF. CDR3 nucleotides: TGTGCCAGCTCTCCAACCAGGGAATCACCCCTCCACTTT.

This rearrangement joins TRBV2 to TRBJ1-1; the D gene is possibly TRBD1 (5 bases). This CDR3 region has 14 residues. Per germline, CDR1 SNHLY and CDR2 FYNNEI. V was trimmed by 8 bases and J by 5 bases, leaving 18 bases between them. The CDR3, as DNA: TGTGCCAGCGGCTTGGTTGGGGCCATGACTGAAGCTTTCTTT. Amino acid sequence: CASGLVGAMTEAFF.

The chain couples TRBV7-8 to TRBJ2-2; TRBD2 matches 11 bases. The CDR3 runs 18 residues. J gave up 5 bases and V 6 bases, and 14 bases lay outside the gene matches. CDR1 is SGHVS, CDR2 FQNEAQ, per germline. This CDR3 is CASSMGLAAPLETGELFF. DNA of the CDR3: TGTGCCAGCAGTATGGGACTAGCGGCCCCCCTGGAAACCGGGGAGCTGTTTTTT.

This rearrangement joins TRBV10-3 to TRBJ2-7; the match to TRBD2 covers 8 bases. The CDR3 length is 13 residues. V lost 4 bases to trimming and J lost 6 bases; unmatched junction nucleotides: 5. In germline, CDR1 is ENHRY, CDR2 SYGVKD. The CDR3 is CAISGPTSGEQYF. CDR3 bases: TGTGCCATCAGTGGCCCAACTAGCGGCGAGCAGTACTTC.

The chain carries TRBV7-9 and TRBJ2-2; no reliable D call. Germline V gene data show CDR1 as SEHNR and CDR2 as FQNEAQ (reference sequence). The germline V and J ends were trimmed by 5 bases and 1 base, with 5 bases remaining between them. The CDR3 is made up of 13 amino acids. For the CDR3, the DNA is TGTGCCAGCAGCCAACAGAACACCGGGGAGCTGTTTTTT. Translation: CASSQQNTGELFF. The whole variable domain, remainder taken from reference TRBV7-9 and TRBJ2-2, is DTGVSQNPRHKITKRGQNVTFRCDPISEHNRLYWYRQTLGQGPEFLTYFQNEAQLEKSRLLSDRFSAERPKGSFSTLEIQRTEQGDSAMYLCASSQQNTGELFFGEGSRLTVL.

The J gene is TRBJ1-1, the V gene TRBV7-9, with TRBD1 matching over 8 bases. CDR3 length: 14 amino acids. V trimming: 4 bases; J trimming: 7 bases; junction bases outside the gene matches: 8. CDR1 and CDR2 (germline): SEHNR, FQNEAQ (reference sequence). CDR3 nucleotides: TGTGCCAGCAGCTCGCGAGGGACAGGAGGTGAAGCTTTCTTT. Translated, it gives CASSSRGTGGEAFF.

This clone appeared a few times. The missing conserved phenylalanine or tryptophan at the end of this CDR3 makes a read error likely. It is unclear where the CDR3 begins or ends on the DNA, so no DNA is shown, and the CDR3 is as TCRdb lists it. The chain recombines TRBV27 with TRBJ2-7; the table names TRBD1, a call not compared with the DNA. The CDR3 totals 12 residues, both ends included. Germline lookup yields CDR1 MNHEY and CDR2 SMNVEV (reference sequence). The CDR3 reads CASRSGQFPGLT.

V usage is TRBV18 and J usage is TRBJ2-7; D gene unclear. The CDR3 sequence is 17 residues long. Germline V gene sequence: CDR1 KGHSH, CDR2 LQKENI. V shed 3 bases and J shed 1 base, with 19 bases lying between them. The CDR3 bases are TGTGCCAGCTCACCTCTAGAGGACGAAGGAGATTCCTACGAGCAGTACTTC. This codes for CASSPLEDEGDSYEQYF.